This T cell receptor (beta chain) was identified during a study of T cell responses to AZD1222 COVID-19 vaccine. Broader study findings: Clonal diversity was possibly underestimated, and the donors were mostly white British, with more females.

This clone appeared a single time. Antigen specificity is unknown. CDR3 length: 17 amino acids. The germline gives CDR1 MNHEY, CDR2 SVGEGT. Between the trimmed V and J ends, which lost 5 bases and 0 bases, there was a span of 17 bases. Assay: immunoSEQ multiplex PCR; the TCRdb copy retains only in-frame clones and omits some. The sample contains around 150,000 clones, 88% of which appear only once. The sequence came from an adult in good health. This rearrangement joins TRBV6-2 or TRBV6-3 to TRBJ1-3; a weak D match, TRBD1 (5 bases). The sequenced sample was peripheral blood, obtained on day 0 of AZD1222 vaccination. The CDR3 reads CASSDEGNAYSGNTIYF. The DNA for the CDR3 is TGTGCCAGCAGTGACGAGGGGAACGCTTACTCTGGAAACACCATATATTTT.